Below, 22 T cell receptor beta chains from the same sample are listed, as sequenced in a study of Ad26.COV2.S vaccination and SARS-CoV-2 variants (dated by TCRdb to 2020 to 2023). Libraries were made using the immunoSEQ multiplex PCR assay. TCRdb carries this immuneACCESS record with in-frame sequences only. Its versions omit some clonotypes, under half of them owing to an unresolved V gene in the studies checked, with the rest unexplained. Across this sample there are around 400,000 clones, with more than 80% seen only once. The ten biggest clones cover more than 9% of the sample. Read against the paper, the sample's treatment or condition label means: approximately 18 received Ad26.COV2.S at low or high dose, single or two shots; 5 received placebo; per-sample allocation not given. Repertoires of vaccine and placebo recipients were sequenced from samples taken on day 63 after the first injection.

The starting material was peripheral blood, obtained in a trial of Ad26.COV2.S vaccine versus placebo. The receptors were gathered from a person aged 18-65 years who received the Ad26.COV2.S COVID-19 vaccine or a placebo.

V gene TRBV6-5 combines with J gene TRBJ2-2; D uncertain. Trimming stripped 6 bases from V and 11 bases from J, with 19 bases between. CDR1 is MNHEY, CDR2 SVGAGI, per germline. The CDR3 has 14 residues. CDR3 in DNA: TGTGCCAGCAGGGGCTCGGACGGGTACCTAGAGCTGTTTTTT. Translating gives CASRGSDGYLELFF.

This chain links TRBV7-2 with TRBJ1-3; D gene unclear. The length of the CDR3 is 14 residues. Per germline, CDR1 SGHTA and CDR2 FQGNSA. Trimming cost V 7 bases and J 1 base, with 11 bases left between them. This CDR3 reads CASTHDISGNTIYF. The DNA of the CDR3 is TGTGCCAGCACCCATGACATATCTGGAAACACCATATATTTT.

The rearrangement links TRBV21-1 to TRBJ2-5; the listed D gene, TRBD1, was not tested against the DNA. TRBV21-1 is termed a pseudogene. There are 13 residues in the CDR3. The CDR3 is CASSRGVQETQYF. CDR3 nucleotide sequence: TGTGCCAGCAGCAGGGGCGTCCAAGAGACCCAGTACTTC.

This CDR3 is CASSERQGTQHF. In DNA form, the CDR3 reads TGTGCCAGCAGTGAAAGGCAAGGGACTCAGCATTTT. The chain is built from TRBV6-1 and TRBJ1-5, with a tentative D call TRBD1 (5 bases). This CDR3 region has 12 residues. The germline gives CDR1 MNHNS, CDR2 SASEGT. The ends were cut back, 2 bases at V and 13 bases at J, with 12 bases in the middle.

There are a few counts of this clone. The genes are TRBV2 and TRBJ1-1; D not resolved. The CDR3 has 10 residues. V was trimmed by 1 base and J by 7 bases, leaving 1 base between them. Germline assignment: CDR1 SNHLY and CDR2 FYNNEI. CDR3 region: CASSEGEAFF. CDR3 coding DNA: TGTGCCAGCAGTGAAGGTGAAGCTTTCTTT.

The chain carries TRBV3-1 (or the pseudogene TRBV3-2) and TRBJ1-3; no definite D call. Germline V gene sequence: CDR1 LGHDT, CDR2 YNNKEL (reference sequence). CDR3 length equals 14 residues. Between the trimmed V and J ends, which lost 6 bases and 0 bases, there was a span of 9 bases. Here the CDR3 reads CASRRKASGNTIYF. CDR3 DNA: TGTGCCAGCAGAAGGAAAGCCTCTGGAAACACCATATATTTT.

The rearrangement joins TRBV6-5 to TRBJ1-6; 8 bases agree with TRBD1. The trim removed 6 bases at V and 10 bases at J, leaving 5 bases unmatched. Germline V gene data show CDR1 as MNHEY and CDR2 as SVGAGI. There are 13 residues in the CDR3. CDR3 in DNA: TGTGCCAGCAGACGGACAGGGCAATCACCCCTCCACTTT. This translates into CASRRTGQSPLHF.

This clone was recorded a few times. The chain employs TRBV6-4 and TRBJ2-1, with TRBD2 matching 7 bases. Germline trimming cut 8 bases from V and 6 bases from J; bases unmatched to any gene: 7. The germline V gene has CDR1 MRHNA and CDR2 SNTAGT. The CDR3 extends over 13 amino acids. CDR3 in DNA: TGTGCCAGCGCCCCCGGGACTACCAATGAGCAGTTCTTC. Protein sequence: CASAPGTTNEQFF.

This sequence joins TRBV6-2 or TRBV6-3 and TRBJ2-7, with D perhaps TRBD2 (6 bases). CDR1 MNHEY and CDR2 SVGEGT come from the germline V gene. With 2 bases removed from V and 3 bases from J, the gap between germline ends came to 8 bases. The length of the CDR3 is 13 residues. The CDR3 is CASSYPGDYEQYF. The DNA of the CDR3 is TGTGCCAGCAGTTACCCGGGGGACTACGAGCAGTACTTC.

This chain joins TRBV27 and TRBJ1-6; 9 positions agree with TRBD1. The length of the CDR3 is 15 residues. V gave up 0 bases and J gave up 7 bases; unmatched junction bases: 1. CDR1 and CDR2 from the germline V gene are MNHEY and SMNVEV (reference sequence). This chain's CDR3 is CASSLSGTGNSPLHF. The CDR3 nucleotides read TGTGCCAGCAGTTTATCCGGGACAGGGAATTCACCCCTCCACTTT.

This clone was counted ten times or more. The V and J genes are TRBV7-2 and TRBJ1-3; 7 bases align to TRBD1. The CDR3 extends over 14 amino acids. Germline assignment: CDR1 SGHTA and CDR2 FQGNSA. V was pared by 5 bases and J by 2 bases, with 3 bases of the junction left unmatched. The CDR3 region has the DNA TGTGCCAGCAGCCCGGGGACAGCTGGAAACACCATATATTTT. It yields the protein CASSPGTAGNTIYF.

This chain uses TRBV6-5 with TRBJ1-4, with D possibly being TRBD1 (6 bases). With 8 bases removed from V and 7 bases from J, the gap between germline ends came to 17 bases. CDR3 size: 14 residues. Germline V gives CDR1 MNHEY, CDR2 SVGAGI. The CDR3 DNA follows: TGTGCCAGCGGTAGGGGGGGCGCAGGTGAAAAACTGTTTTTT. Amino acid sequence: CASGRGGAGEKLFF.

CDR3: CASSYYRAINGYTF. CDR3 in DNA: TGTGCCAGCAGTTACTACAGGGCCATCAATGGCTACACCTTC. This rearrangement joins TRBV6-2 or TRBV6-3 to TRBJ1-2; D possibly corresponds to TRBD1 (6 bases). The CDR3 contains 14 residues. CDR1 MNHEY and CDR2 SVGEGT come from the germline V gene. V was clipped by 1 base and J by 6 bases, with 12 bases between them.

This clone has a single count. The rearrangement joins TRBV7-2 to TRBJ1-4; a weak D match, TRBD1 (6 bases). Deletions cut 2 bases from V and 6 bases from J, with 10 bases between. CDR1 is SGHTA and CDR2 is FQGNSA in the germline V gene. This CDR3 has 14 amino acids. CDR3 in amino acids: CASSLSAGDEKLFF. CDR3 DNA: TGTGCCAGCAGCTTATCGGCAGGGGATGAAAAACTGTTTTTT.

The V call is TRBV11-2, the J call TRBJ1-4; tentative D call: TRBD1 (6 bases). CDR1 is SGHAT and CDR2 is FQNNGV in the germline V gene. The CDR3 sequence is 15 residues long. V lost 5 bases, J lost 4 bases, and 14 bases lay in between. CDR3 nucleotides: TGTGCCAGCAGCCCGTCGGGGGCTTTTAATGAAAAACTGTTTTTT. This codes for CASSPSGAFNEKLFF. Filled out from reference TRBV11-2 and TRBJ1-4, the complete variable domain reads EAGVAQSPRYKIIEKRQSVAFWCNPISGHATLYWYQQILGQGPKLLIQFQNNGVVDDSQLPKDRFSAERLKGVDSTLKIQPAKLEDSAVYLCASSPSGAFNEKLFFGSGTQLSVL.

The rearrangement links TRBV4-1 to TRBJ2-5; no firm D call. Germline CDR1 reads MGHRA; CDR2 reads YSYEKL. This CDR3 contains 14 residues. V gave up 1 base and J gave up 2 bases, with 8 bases separating them. The CDR3 loop reads CASSQVSSQETQYF. The CDR3 DNA reads TGCGCCAGCAGCCAAGTCTCTAGTCAAGAGACCCAGTACTTC.

This clone was observed a few times. The chain joins TRBV6-5 to TRBJ2-7; D unclear. This CDR3 region has 11 residues. V lost 6 bases and J 3 bases, leaving 6 bases between the germline ends. CDR1 and CDR2 from the germline V gene are MNHEY and SVGAGI. The CDR3 is CASRHIYEQYF. The CDR3 region has the DNA TGTGCCAGCAGGCACATCTACGAGCAGTACTTC.

The chain employs TRBV7-9 and TRBJ2-7, with D unresolved. CDR3 length: 11 residues. Germline-derived CDR1 and CDR2 are SEHNR and FQNEAQ (reference sequence). V dropped 5 bases and J dropped 9 bases, with 11 bases sitting between them. DNA for the CDR3: TGTGCCAGCAGCCTATCCGAGCGGCAGTACTTC. It yields the protein CASSLSERQYF.

This clone was observed a single time. The CDR3: CASSYSRGSRQPQHF. The CDR3 DNA reads as TGTGCCAGCAGTTACTCGAGGGGGTCGAGACAGCCCCAGCATTTT. This chain connects TRBV6-2 or TRBV6-3 to TRBJ1-5; TRBD1 is a possible D gene (6 bases). Germline V gene data show CDR1 as MNHEY and CDR2 as SVGEGT. V lost 0 bases and J lost 7, with 13 bases in between. The CDR3 runs 15 residues.

The chain combines TRBV7-3 with TRBJ1-5, with D unresolved. The germline V and J ends were trimmed by 5 bases and 1 base, with 6 bases remaining between them. Germline V CDR1 and CDR2: SGHTA, FQGTGA. This CDR3 spans 13 amino acids. The CDR3 is CASSQDSNQPQHF. CDR3 nucleotide sequence: TGTGCCAGCAGCCAGGACAGCAATCAGCCCCAGCATTTT.

This clone was observed once. The V and J genes are TRBV18 and TRBJ2-7; D not certain. This CDR3 contains 15 residues. The germline V gene has CDR1 KGHSH and CDR2 LQKENI. V was pared by 3 bases and J by 6 bases, with 18 bases between. CDR3 amino acids: CASSPQFRWGGEQYF. The CDR3 bases are TGTGCCAGCTCACCTCAATTTCGGTGGGGTGGCGAGCAGTACTTC. The full variable domain, its missing parts supplied by reference TRBV18 and TRBJ2-7, is NAGVMQNPRHLVRRRGQEARLRCSPMKGHSHVYWYRQLPEEGLKFMVYLQKENIIDESGMPKERFSAEFPKEGPSILRIQQVVRGDSAAYFCASSPQFRWGGEQYFGPGTRLTVT.

V usage is TRBV18 and J usage is TRBJ2-5; D unresolved. Germline V lookup: CDR1 KGHSH, CDR2 LQKENI. This CDR3 is built from 15 residues. V lost 4 bases to trimming and J lost 5 bases, with 17 bases between them. The CDR3 is CASSQNDAPRETQYF. The DNA of the CDR3 is TGTGCCAGCTCACAAAACGACGCGCCACGGGAGACCCAGTACTTC.